Listed here are 30 T cell receptor beta chains from one sample, sequenced in a study of STAT5B mutations in CD4+ large granular lymphocyte leukemia. This table comes from immunoSEQ multiplex PCR, and its TCRdb copy is limited to in-frame clones, with some not included. The sample includes tens of thousands of clones, 65% to 75% of them seen just once. The sequencing input was CD4+ T cells from blood buffy coats. The receptors derive from a human donor in good health.

This chain connects TRBV28 to TRBJ2-7; the match to TRBD2 covers 14 bases. Germline V lookup: CDR1 MDHEN, CDR2 SYDVKM. V dropped 4 bases and J dropped 2; count of bases not matched to a gene: 10. The CDR3 contains 18 residues. CDR3 nucleotides: TGTGCCAGCAGTTCGGGGACTAGCGGGGGTCATTTGGCCTACGAGCAGTACGTC. The encoded protein is CASSSGTSGGHLAYEQYV.

In its sample, this clone was seen a few times. The rearrangement joins TRBV6-4 to TRBJ2-7, with 11 positions matching TRBD1. CDR3 length: 14 residues. J lost 0 bases, V lost 10 bases, and 5 bases had no gene match. The V gene's germline CDR1 is MRHNA and CDR2 SNTAGT. The CDR3 sequence: CAIPGQGDSYEQYF. CDR3 coding DNA: TGTGCCATTCCGGGACAGGGGGACTCCTACGAGCAGTACTTC.

This clone is a singleton in its sample. The rearrangement links TRBV27 to TRBJ1-2; D is undetermined. The CDR3 runs to 15 residues. V lost 1 base and J lost 2, with 11 bases in between. CDR1 and CDR2 from the germline V gene are MNHEY and SMNVEV (reference sequence). CDR3 protein: CASSLFEDSNYGYTF. The CDR3 DNA follows: TGTGCCAGCAGTTTATTTGAAGATTCCAACTATGGCTACACCTTC.

The rearrangement links TRBV6-1 to TRBJ1-2; TRBD1 aligns across 8 bases. The CDR3 covers 15 residues. Germline V CDR1 and CDR2: MNHNS, SASEGT. J was trimmed by 3 bases and V by 7 bases; bases with no gene match: 10. This chain's CDR3 is CASNPGPGGDYGYTF. CDR3 coding DNA: TGTGCCAGCAATCCCGGGCCAGGGGGCGACTATGGCTACACCTTC.

The V and J genes are TRBV7-9 and TRBJ2-7; D call uncertain. V was trimmed by 6 bases and J by 3 bases, leaving 9 bases between them. The CDR3 consists of 12 residues. The germline gives CDR1 SEHNR, CDR2 FQNEAQ (reference sequence). The CDR3 sequence is CASRSTSYEQYF. DNA of the CDR3: TGTGCCAGCAGAAGCACGAGCTACGAGCAGTACTTC.

This chain joins TRBV6-5 and TRBJ2-7; D gene uncertain. This CDR3 is built from 13 residues. Germline V gene data show CDR1 as MNHEY and CDR2 as SVGAGI. Trimming stripped 6 bases from V and 0 bases from J, with 9 bases between. The chain's CDR3 is CASSKGSSYEQYV. The CDR3 bases are TGTGCCAGCAGCAAGGGTAGCTCCTACGAGCAGTACGTC.

The J gene is TRBJ1-4, the V gene TRBV7-2, with D possibly matching TRBD1 (6 bases). Germline V gene data show CDR1 as SGHTA and CDR2 as FQGNSA. The CDR3 has 15 residues. Trimming took 6 bases from V and 5 from J, leaving 16 bases between them. CDR3 loop: CASSSQGQPNEKLFF. In DNA, the CDR3 is TGTGCCAGCAGTTCACAAGGACAGCCAAATGAAAAACTGTTTTTT.

This chain uses TRBV5-6 with TRBJ2-3; no reliable D call. The germline V gene encodes CDR1 SGHDT and CDR2 YYEEEE. Trimming stripped 5 bases from V and 2 bases from J, with 15 bases between. The length of the CDR3 is 15 residues. The CDR3 coding sequence is TGTGCCAGCAGACTCAACGGCGCAGACACAGATACGCAGTATTTT. Protein sequence: CASRLNGADTDTQYF.

This clone was seen only once. The CDR3 DNA sequence: TGTGCCAGCAGCTTAGCGGTGGGACTAGCGGGAATCTCCTACAATGAGCAGTTCTTC. Translation: CASSLAVGLAGISYNEQFF. The V gene is TRBV7-9, the J gene TRBJ2-1; 13 nucleotides agree with TRBD2. V shed 0 bases and J 0 bases; nucleotides not matched to a gene: 5. This CDR3 is 19 amino acids long. The V gene's germline CDR1 is SEHNR and CDR2 FQNEAQ (reference sequence).

This clone was found once. The V gene is TRBV18, the J gene TRBJ1-2, with D uncertain. V shed 6 bases and J shed 4 bases, with 9 bases lying between them. This CDR3 comprises 12 residues. In germline, CDR1 is KGHSH, CDR2 LQKENI. The chain's CDR3 is CASSSELYGYTF. The CDR3 coding sequence is TGTGCCAGCTCGTCTGAACTCTATGGCTACACCTTC.

This clone was picked up a small number of times. The chain combines TRBV7-9 with TRBJ1-6; D gene uncertain. This CDR3 has 13 residues. Germline V gene sequence: CDR1 SEHNR, CDR2 FQNEAQ (reference sequence). V lost 1 base and J 11 bases, leaving 9 bases between the germline ends. CDR3 in amino acids: CASSLGEPTPLHF. The CDR3 DNA follows: TGTGCCAGCAGCTTAGGGGAACCAACACCCCTCCACTTT.

This chain links TRBV4-2 with TRBJ1-2, with 10 bases identical to TRBD1. Germline CDR1 LGHNA, CDR2 YNFKEQ. The CDR3 runs to 16 residues. V lost 0 bases to trimming and J lost 4 bases; unmatched junction nucleotides: 5. The CDR3 is CASSQDWTGGSYGYTF. CDR3 DNA: TGTGCCAGCAGCCAAGATTGGACAGGGGGGAGCTATGGCTACACCTTC.

The chain uses TRBV19 and TRBJ2-3, with 7 positions matching TRBD2. CDR1 is LNHDA and CDR2 is SQIVND in the germline V gene (reference sequence). V lost 6 bases and J lost 0; bases outside the gene matches: 3. The CDR3 length is 14 residues. The CDR3 sequence is CASRLAASTDTQYF. The CDR3 bases are TGTGCCAGTAGGCTAGCGGCTAGCACAGATACGCAGTATTTT. Supplemented by reference TRBV19 and TRBJ2-3, the full variable domain reads DGGITQSPKYLFRKEGQNVTLSCEQNLNHDAMYWYRQDPGQGLRLIYYSQIVNDFQKGDIAEGYSVSREKKESFPLTVTSAQKNPTAFYLCASRLAASTDTQYFGPGTRLTVL.

The chain is built from TRBV4-2 and TRBJ1-2, with D possibly TRBD1 on 5 matching bases. CDR3 size: 16 residues. Germline V lookup: CDR1 LGHNA, CDR2 YNFKEQ. With 0 bases removed from V and 0 bases from J, the gap between germline ends came to 11 bases. The CDR3 bases are TGTGCCAGCAGCCAAGATTCCAGGGCTACTAACTATGGCTACACCTTC. It specifies CASSQDSRATNYGYTF.

The chain joins TRBV11-2 to TRBJ1-1; a weak D match, TRBD1 (5 bases). Trimming removed 5 bases at V and 1 base at J, with 14 bases between. Germline CDR1 and CDR2: SGHAT and FQNNGV. The length of the CDR3 is 15 residues. CDR3 nucleotide sequence: TGTGCCAGCAGCCAATTCTGGGGGTCGAACACTGAAGCTTTCTTT. Residues: CASSQFWGSNTEAFF.

This chain connects TRBV14 to TRBJ1-1, with D maybe TRBD1 (6 bases). Germline assignment: CDR1 SGHDN and CDR2 FVKESK. V lost 1 base and J lost 5, with 8 bases in between. This CDR3 contains 13 residues. The CDR3 DNA follows: TGTGCCAGCAGCCAAGGGGGGCGGACTGAAGCTTTCTTT. Amino acid sequence: CASSQGGRTEAFF.

CDR3: CASSSGLAGSNEQFF. In nucleotides, the CDR3 is TGTGCCAGCAGCTCGGGACTAGCGGGGTCCAATGAGCAGTTCTTC. The V gene is TRBV7-9, the J gene TRBJ2-1; 13 bases agree with TRBD2. Per germline, CDR1 SEHNR and CDR2 FQNEAQ (reference sequence). V lost 4 bases, J lost 6 bases, and 3 bases stayed unmatched. CDR3 size: 15 residues.

This rearrangement joins TRBV6-1 to TRBJ1-1; D ambiguous. In germline, CDR1 is MNHNS, CDR2 SASEGT. The CDR3 is 13 residues long. Trimming left V 4 bases short and J 0 bases short, with 6 bases between. The CDR3 sequence: CASSGQMNTEAFF. The CDR3 DNA follows: TGTGCCAGCAGTGGGCAGATGAACACTGAAGCTTTCTTT.

This sequence joins TRBV14 and TRBJ2-1; no firm D call. CDR1 is SGHDN and CDR2 is FVKESK in the germline V gene. The V gene lost 6 bases and the J gene lost 0 bases, with 15 bases spanning the gap. The CDR3 totals 16 residues. The CDR3, as DNA: TGTGCCAGCAGTCTTAGGGCTTCCCCCTCCTACAATGAGCAGTTCTTC. This translates into CASSLRASPSYNEQFF.

This clone was seen only a few times. The chain joins TRBV14 to TRBJ1-1; no firm D call. This CDR3 is built from 13 residues. The V end lost 7 bases, the J end lost 0 bases, and 9 bases lay between the germline ends. CDR1 and CDR2 from the germline V gene are SGHDN and FVKESK. CDR3 nucleotide sequence: TGTGCCAGCAACAAGGATATGAACACTGAAGCTTTCTTT. It yields the protein CASNKDMNTEAFF.

The V call is TRBV6-4, the J call TRBJ2-3; TRBD2 aligns across 9 bases. Germline V gene sequence: CDR1 MRHNA, CDR2 SNTAGT. The CDR3 extends over 14 amino acids. Losses at the gene ends were 8 bases for V and 2 bases for J; bases not matched to a gene: 5. The CDR3: CASRTSADTDTQYF. The CDR3 DNA reads as TGTGCCAGCCGGACTAGCGCCGACACAGATACGCAGTATTTT.

This clone was seen a few times. The chain has TRBV28 and TRBJ2-7, with 7 bases aligning to TRBD2. Germline-derived CDR1 and CDR2 are MDHEN and SYDVKM. Losses at the gene ends were 4 bases for V and 1 base for J; bases not matched to a gene: 4. This CDR3 is 14 amino acids long. CDR3 nucleotides: TGTGCCAGCAGTTCGGGGGGTGGATCCTACGAGCAGTACTTC. This gives the protein CASSSGGGSYEQYF.

V and J are TRBV11-2 and TRBJ2-3; possibly TRBD2 for D (6 bases). V lost 5 bases and J lost 2, with 11 bases in between. This CDR3 has 14 amino acids. Germline V gene sequence: CDR1 SGHAT, CDR2 FQNNGV. CDR3: CASSPGATTDTQYF. The CDR3 DNA sequence: TGTGCCAGCAGCCCGGGAGCGACCACAGATACGCAGTATTTT.

A few counts support this clone. The J gene is TRBJ1-6, the V gene TRBV5-1; D is unclear. This CDR3 comprises 16 residues. Trimming took off 3 bases at V and 0 bases at J, with 10 bases between the two ends. Per the germline V gene, CDR1 is SGHRS and CDR2 is YFSETQ. The CDR3 nucleotides read TGCGCCAGCAGCTCCGTGGTAGGCTCCTATAATTCACCCCTCCACTTT. Translating it yields CASSSVVGSYNSPLHF.

A few counts support this clone. The chain combines TRBV29-1 with TRBJ1-1; unclear D gene. The CDR3 runs 10 residues. The germline gives CDR1 SQVTM, CDR2 ANQGSEA. In DNA form, the CDR3 reads TGCAGTGCAGGGAACACTGAAGCTTTCTTT. Translation: CSAGNTEAFF.

The rearrangement uses TRBV2 and TRBJ2-5; 9 bases fit TRBD2. This CDR3 comprises 14 residues. J lost 5 bases, V lost 5 bases, and 6 bases had no gene match. The germline gives CDR1 SNHLY, CDR2 FYNNEI. CDR3 protein: CASSFRSGGETQYF. The CDR3 DNA sequence: TGTGCCAGCAGTTTCCGTAGCGGGGGTGAGACCCAGTACTTC.

The chain uses TRBV14 and TRBJ2-3; maybe TRBD2 (5 bases). Trimming shortened V by 5 bases and J by 6 bases, and 12 bases separated the two germline ends. Germline CDR1 SGHDN, CDR2 FVKESK. This CDR3 is built from 13 residues. CDR3 sequence: CASSGNRRDTQYF. Written as DNA, the CDR3 is TGTGCCAGCAGCGGTAACCGGAGGGATACGCAGTATTTT.

Details on this clone: The sample contains more than one DNA sequence encoding this CDR3. CDR3 coding DNA: TGTGCCAGCAGTACCGGGACTACGATTTCCTACGAGCAGTACTTC. Protein product: CASSTGTTISYEQYF. The chain has TRBV6-1 and TRBJ2-7, with 7 bases aligning to TRBD2. V dropped 5 bases and J dropped 1; count of bases not matched to a gene: 8. The CDR3 is made up of 15 amino acids. The V gene's germline CDR1 is MNHNS and CDR2 SASEGT.

The chain uses TRBV6-1 and TRBJ1-1; D unresolved. The CDR3 runs to 13 residues. The V end was cut by 4 bases, the J end by 3 bases, with 9 bases between. The germline V gene has CDR1 MNHNS and CDR2 SASEGT. CDR3 sequence: CASSGADDTEAFF. The CDR3, as DNA: TGTGCCAGCAGTGGGGCGGACGACACTGAAGCTTTCTTT.

The J gene is TRBJ1-3, the V gene TRBV6-5, with a tentative D call TRBD1 (5 bases). CDR1 is MNHEY, CDR2 SVGAGI, per germline. The V gene lost 6 bases and the J gene lost 2 bases, with 8 bases spanning the gap. The CDR3 sequence is 13 residues long. In nucleotides, the CDR3 is TGTGCCAGCAGCAGGGATGCTGGAAACACCATATATTTT. It translates to CASSRDAGNTIYF.